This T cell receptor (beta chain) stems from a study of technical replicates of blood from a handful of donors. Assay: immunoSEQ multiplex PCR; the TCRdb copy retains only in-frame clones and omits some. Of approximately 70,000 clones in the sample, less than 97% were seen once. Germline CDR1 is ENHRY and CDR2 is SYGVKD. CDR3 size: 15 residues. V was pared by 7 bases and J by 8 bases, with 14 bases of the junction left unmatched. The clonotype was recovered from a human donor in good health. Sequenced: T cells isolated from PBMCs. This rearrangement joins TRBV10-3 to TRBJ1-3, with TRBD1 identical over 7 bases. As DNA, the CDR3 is TGTGCCATCACCCCGAGGGGGCTTGGTGGGGACACCATATATTTT. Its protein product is CAITPRGLGGDTIYF.